This T cell receptor (beta chain) was recovered during a study of blood T cell repertoires in COVID-19. Study-wide background: Acute and convalescent COVID-19 specimens originated in the United States, Italy and Spain.

Under the authors' procedure: Estimates of nucleated cell counts were drawn from the amplification of reference gene primers. Profiled with immunoSEQ multiplex PCR; TCRdb holds only in-frame clones, not every one. V and J calls and clone size are given by that table; D and trimming were obtained from the DNA. Found here are fewer than 55,000 clones, approximately 82% of them singletons; the top ten hold approximately 7%. There are a few counts of this clone. V dropped 0 bases and J dropped 1 base, with 3 bases sitting between them. The CDR3 is made up of 13 amino acids. The receptor was isolated from a man aged 70 or older with active COVID-19. The specimen sequenced was peripheral blood. The V gene is TRBV12-3 or TRBV12-4, the J gene TRBJ1-1, with D unclear. CDR3 loop: CASSLARNTEAFF. Here the CDR3 DNA reads TGTGCCAGCAGTTTAGCCAGGAACACTGAAGCTTTCTTT.